This T cell receptor (beta chain) is drawn from a study of T cell responses to AZD1222 COVID-19 vaccine (dated by TCRdb to the early 2020s). About the investigation overall: TCR sequencing covered approximately 230 trial participants: around 210 given two doses of AZD1222 and around 26 given two doses of MenACWY control vaccine. Trial participants were enrolled by age into subgroups of 18-55, 56-69 and 70-plus years, and roughly 150, 30 and 60 TCR-sequenced participants, respectively, were included in these subgroups.

Broad study findings and their caveats: No day 14 peak-response samples were available, so repertoires were characterized only after the peak T cell response. The whole spike protein was spanned by vaccine-associated CD4 TCRs, and dominant responses were seen in regions 160-218 and 743-854. After two AZD1222 doses, spike-specific TCR breadth and depth were significantly higher than at day 0 and than in MenACWY recipients. Participants were mostly white British, with more females than males. The authors suggested clonal diversity may have been underestimated. Conclusions about previously exposed vaccinees are limited because only a handful of AZD1222 recipients were SARS-CoV-2 seropositive at baseline. In the small 56-69-year group, the increase in depth fell short of significance, most likely because of low power. Epitopes outside the regions mutated in the B.1.351 and B.1.1.7 variants were reportedly recognized by nearly half of the unique spike-specific TCRs.

The time point label on this specimen signifies: baseline before first vaccination. In light of the paper, this sample's treatment or condition label describes: meningococcal conjugate vaccine given as trial control. Samples from vaccinated people were obtained from the UK trials COV001 and COV002, which included a single-blind randomized controlled phase 2/3 trial of AZD1222 (ChAdOx1 nCoV-19) in healthy adults. For TCRbeta chain sequencing, PBMC samples from trial participants were taken at day 0 and at day 28 after the second dose. The CDR3 regions of human TCRbeta chains were analyzed by immunosequencing. Processing in the source paper ran as follows. TCRs in the repertoires were compared against a reference library of SARS-CoV-2-specific TCRs that had been generated with the MIRA antigen-specificity platform. Breadth was defined as the fraction of unique TCRs that were SARS-CoV-2-associated, and depth was defined as the fraction of total T cells that were SARS-CoV-2-associated. Using the MIRA data, each spike-specific TCR was assigned both to the spike region to which the TCR was reactive and to a CD4 or CD8 class. Log10-transformed breadth and depth values were compared by one-way ANOVA with Sidak's multiple comparisons tests. TCRdb holds this immuneACCESS table with in-frame rearrangements only. Some clones are missing; in checked studies, unresolved V genes explain under half, and the rest has no known cause. That table furnishes V, J and clone size, whereas the DNA furnished D and trimming. The sample profile shows about 110,000 clones; roughly nine tenths of them were found once. 3.1% of the sample is taken by the ten largest.

Notes on this clone: The target of this receptor is not known. No base quality values were provided; no much bigger clone lies one nucleotide off.

The junction carries 16 bases between V and J, which are trimmed by 4 bases and 6 bases respectively. There are 13 amino acids in the CDR3, from cysteine to phenylalanine inclusive. Only the CDR3 part of the read is kept: 39 bases, read in frame from the first base. The CDR1 and CDR2 encoded by the germline V gene (reference sequence) are GTSNPN and SVGIG. In this chain, TRBV30 is recombined with TRBJ2-7; no D segment can be confidently identified. The sequencing here drew on peripheral blood, taken on day 0 of MenACWY control vaccination. The TCR sequence derives from an adult in good health. CDR3 region: CAWMAQISGEQYF. The base sequence is TGTGCCTGGATGGCACAGATTTCAGGCGAGCAGTACTTC.